The clone carrying this TCR beta chain has only a few counts. The method was immunoSEQ multiplex PCR; TCRdb's version includes in-frame clones alone and lacks a portion of them. The sample includes some 150,000 clones, under 85% seen only once; the top ten take 0.63%. The data derive from a study of blood T cell repertoires in COVID-19. Sequenced input: peripheral blood. This TCR was sampled from a man in his sixties with COVID-19, enrolled during active disease.

The CDR3 is CASSQEGRAGGTDTQYF. In DNA, the CDR3 is TGCGCCAGCAGCCAAGAAGGTAGAGCGGGGGGCACAGATACGCAGTATTTT. The genes are TRBV4-3 and TRBJ2-3, with 8 bases fitting TRBD2. Looked up from germline, CDR1 is LGHNA and CDR2 is YSLEER. The V segment lost 0 bases and the J segment 1 base; nucleotides outside the gene matches: 6. This CDR3 contains 17 residues.